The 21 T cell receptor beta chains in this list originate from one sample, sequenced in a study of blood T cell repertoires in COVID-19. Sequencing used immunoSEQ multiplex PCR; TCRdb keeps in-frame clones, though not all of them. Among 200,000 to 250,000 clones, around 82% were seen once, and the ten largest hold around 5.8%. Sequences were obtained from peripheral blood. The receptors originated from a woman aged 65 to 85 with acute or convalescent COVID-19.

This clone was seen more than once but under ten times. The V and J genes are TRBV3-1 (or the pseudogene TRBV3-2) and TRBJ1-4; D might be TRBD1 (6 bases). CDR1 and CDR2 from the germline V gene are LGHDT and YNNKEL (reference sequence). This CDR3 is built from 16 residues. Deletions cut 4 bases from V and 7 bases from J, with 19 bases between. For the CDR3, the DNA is TGTGCCAGCAGCCGTTACCGGGACACAGGAGGTGAAAAACTGTTTTTT. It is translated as CASSRYRDTGGEKLFF.

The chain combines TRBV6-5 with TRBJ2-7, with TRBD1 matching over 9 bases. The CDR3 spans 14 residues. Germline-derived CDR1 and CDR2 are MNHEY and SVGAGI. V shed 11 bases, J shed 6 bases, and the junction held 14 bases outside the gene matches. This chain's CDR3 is CAVLPTGGAAEQYF. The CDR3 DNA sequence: TGTGCCGTGCTCCCCACAGGGGGCGCAGCCGAGCAGTACTTC.

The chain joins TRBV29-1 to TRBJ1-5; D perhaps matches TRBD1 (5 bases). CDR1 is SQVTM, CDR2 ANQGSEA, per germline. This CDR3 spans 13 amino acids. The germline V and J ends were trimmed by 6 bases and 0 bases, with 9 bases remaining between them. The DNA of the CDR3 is TGCAGCGTAGACCAGGGTAGCAATCAGCCCCAGCATTTT. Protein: CSVDQGSNQPQHF.

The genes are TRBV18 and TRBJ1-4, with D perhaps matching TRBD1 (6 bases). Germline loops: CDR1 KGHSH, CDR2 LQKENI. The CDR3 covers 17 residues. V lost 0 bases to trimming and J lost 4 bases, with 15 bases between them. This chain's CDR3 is CASSPPPLTGFNEKLFF. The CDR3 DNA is TGTGCCAGCTCACCACCGCCACTAACAGGGTTTAATGAAAAACTGTTTTTT.

DNA of the CDR3: TGTGCCAGCACCCCGTGGGGCAGAGGACACGAGCAGTACTTC. Translation: CASTPWGRGHEQYF. J is TRBJ2-7 and V is TRBV11-2, with D tentatively TRBD1 (5 bases). Trimming stripped 7 bases from V and 5 bases from J, with 18 bases between. Germline CDR1 and CDR2: SGHAT and FQNNGV. The CDR3 runs 14 residues.

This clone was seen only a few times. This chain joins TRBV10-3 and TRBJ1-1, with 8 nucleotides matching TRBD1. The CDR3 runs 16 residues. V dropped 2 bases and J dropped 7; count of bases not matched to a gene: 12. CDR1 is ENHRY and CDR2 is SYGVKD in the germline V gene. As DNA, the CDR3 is TGTGCCATCAGTGAGGGACAGGGCCGGGGAGGAGATGAAGCTTTCTTT. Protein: CAISEGQGRGGDEAFF.

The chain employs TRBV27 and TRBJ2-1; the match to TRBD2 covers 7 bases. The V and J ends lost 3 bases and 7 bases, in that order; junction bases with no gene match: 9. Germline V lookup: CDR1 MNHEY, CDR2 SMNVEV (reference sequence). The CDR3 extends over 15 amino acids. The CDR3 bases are TGTGCCAGCAGTTTTGAAGCGGGAAGGGGTAATGAGCAGTTCTTC. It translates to CASSFEAGRGNEQFF.

The CDR3 DNA reads as TGTGCCATCAGTGTGGCGGGGGTGGAGACCCAGTACTTC. It encodes CAISVAGVETQYF. This rearrangement joins TRBV10-3 to TRBJ2-5; TRBD2 matches at 7 bases. The germline gives CDR1 ENHRY, CDR2 SYGVKD. V trimming: 4 bases; J trimming: 5 bases; junction bases outside the gene matches: 4. The CDR3 covers 13 residues.

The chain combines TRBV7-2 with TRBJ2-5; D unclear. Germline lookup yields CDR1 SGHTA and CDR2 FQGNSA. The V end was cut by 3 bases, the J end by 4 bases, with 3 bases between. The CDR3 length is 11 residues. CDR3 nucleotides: TGTGCCAGCAGCTTCGGAGAGACCCAGTACTTC. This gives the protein CASSFGETQYF.

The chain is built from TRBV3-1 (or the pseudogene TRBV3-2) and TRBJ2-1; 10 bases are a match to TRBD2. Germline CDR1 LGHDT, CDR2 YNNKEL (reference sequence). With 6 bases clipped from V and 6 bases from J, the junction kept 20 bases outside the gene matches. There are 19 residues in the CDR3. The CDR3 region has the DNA TGTGCCAGCAGTTGGCCCCCCAGCCTAGCGGGAGTCGGATCCAATGAGCAGTTCTTC. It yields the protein CASSWPPSLAGVGSNEQFF.

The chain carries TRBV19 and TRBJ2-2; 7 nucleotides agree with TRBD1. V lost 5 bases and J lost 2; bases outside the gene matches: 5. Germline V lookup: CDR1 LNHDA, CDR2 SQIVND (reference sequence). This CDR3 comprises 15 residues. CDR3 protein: CASSGDSYNTGELFF. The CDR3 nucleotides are TGTGCCAGTAGTGGGGACAGCTATAACACCGGGGAGCTGTTTTTT.

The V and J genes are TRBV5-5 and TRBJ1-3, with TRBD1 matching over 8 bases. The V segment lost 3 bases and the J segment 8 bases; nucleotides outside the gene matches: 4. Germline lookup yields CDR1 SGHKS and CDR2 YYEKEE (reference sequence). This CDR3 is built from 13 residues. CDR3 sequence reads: CASSSGQADTIYF. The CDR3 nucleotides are TGTGCCAGCAGCTCGGGACAGGCGGACACCATATATTTT.

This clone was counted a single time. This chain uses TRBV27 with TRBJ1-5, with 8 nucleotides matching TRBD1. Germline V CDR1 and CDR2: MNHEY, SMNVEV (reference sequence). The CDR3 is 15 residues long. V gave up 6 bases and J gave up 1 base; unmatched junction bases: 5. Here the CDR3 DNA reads TGTGCCAGCAGCCGAGGACAGGGAAGCAATCAGCCCCAGCATTTT. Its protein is CASSRGQGSNQPQHF.

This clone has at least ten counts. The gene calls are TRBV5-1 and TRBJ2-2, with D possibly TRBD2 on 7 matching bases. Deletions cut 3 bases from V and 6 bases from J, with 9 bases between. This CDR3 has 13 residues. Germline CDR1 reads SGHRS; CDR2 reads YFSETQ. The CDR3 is CASSWGGSGELFF. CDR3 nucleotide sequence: TGCGCCAGCAGCTGGGGGGGCTCCGGGGAGCTGTTTTTT.

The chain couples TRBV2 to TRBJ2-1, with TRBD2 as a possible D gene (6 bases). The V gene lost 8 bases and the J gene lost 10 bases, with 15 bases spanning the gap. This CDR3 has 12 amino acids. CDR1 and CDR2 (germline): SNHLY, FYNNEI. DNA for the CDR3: TGTGCCAGCTCACCGGGAGAGCAGGAGCAGTTCTTC. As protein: CASSPGEQEQFF. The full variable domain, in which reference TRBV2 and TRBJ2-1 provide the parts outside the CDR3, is EPEVTQTPSHQVTQMGQEVILRCVPISNHLYFYWYRQILGQKVEFLVSFYNNEISEKSEIFDDQFSVERPDGSNFTLKIRSTKLEDSAMYFCASSPGEQEQFFGPGTRLTVL.

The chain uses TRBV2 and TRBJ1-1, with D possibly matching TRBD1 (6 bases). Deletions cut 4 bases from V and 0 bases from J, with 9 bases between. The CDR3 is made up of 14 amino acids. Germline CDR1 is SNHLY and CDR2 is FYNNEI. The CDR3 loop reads CASSGTALNTEAFF. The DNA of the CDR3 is TGTGCCAGCAGTGGGACAGCCCTGAACACTGAAGCTTTCTTT.

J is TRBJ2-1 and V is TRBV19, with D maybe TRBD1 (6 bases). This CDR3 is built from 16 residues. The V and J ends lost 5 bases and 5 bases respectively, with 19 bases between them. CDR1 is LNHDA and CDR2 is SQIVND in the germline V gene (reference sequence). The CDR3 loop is CASSPRGRGDDNEQFF. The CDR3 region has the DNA TGTGCCAGTAGTCCACGAGGCAGGGGCGATGACAATGAGCAGTTCTTC.

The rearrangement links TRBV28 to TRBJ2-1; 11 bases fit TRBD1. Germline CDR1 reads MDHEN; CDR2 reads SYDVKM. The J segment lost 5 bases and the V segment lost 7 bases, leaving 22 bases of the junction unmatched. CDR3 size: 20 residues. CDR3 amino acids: CASTDSGTGGVGRSNNEQFF. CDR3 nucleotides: TGTGCCAGCACCGACTCCGGGACAGGGGGAGTTGGGAGATCTAACAATGAGCAGTTCTTC.

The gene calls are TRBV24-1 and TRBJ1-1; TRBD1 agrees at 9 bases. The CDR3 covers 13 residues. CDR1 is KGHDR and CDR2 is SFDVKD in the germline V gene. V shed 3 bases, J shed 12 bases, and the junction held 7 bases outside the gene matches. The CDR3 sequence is CATSDTGDRETFF. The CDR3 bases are TGTGCCACCAGTGATACGGGGGACAGGGAGACTTTCTTT.

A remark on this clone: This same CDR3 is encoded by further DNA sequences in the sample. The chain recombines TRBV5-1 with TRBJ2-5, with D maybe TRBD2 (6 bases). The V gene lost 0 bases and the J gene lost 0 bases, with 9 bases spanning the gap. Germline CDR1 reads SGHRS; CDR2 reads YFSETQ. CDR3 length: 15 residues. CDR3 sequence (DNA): TGCGCCAGCAGCTTGGCCGGGGACTACCAAGAGACCCAGTACTTC. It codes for CASSLAGDYQETQYF.

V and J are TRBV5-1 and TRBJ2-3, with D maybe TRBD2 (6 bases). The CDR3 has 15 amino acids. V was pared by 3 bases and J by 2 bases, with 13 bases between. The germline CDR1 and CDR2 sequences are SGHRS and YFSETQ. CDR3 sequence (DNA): TGCGCCAGCAGCTCGACTAGTCAATTCACAGATACGCAGTATTTT. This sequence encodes CASSSTSQFTDTQYF.